The sequence of this T cell receptor beta chain was determined in a study of Graves' ophthalmopathy and Graves' hyperthyroidism. This clonotype was counted at least ten times. RNA transcripts served as template for amplifying TCR beta CDR3 sequences. Amplification began with first-round RT-PCR using HTBI primers, then second-round multiplex PCR was performed. TCRdb reprocessed the multiplex PCR reads with MiXCR, giving one entry per CDR3 protein. The sample lists approximately 500,000 distinct CDR3 sequences, under 15% occurring once. The TCR sequence derives from a young woman with Graves' ophthalmopathy. Input material: blood.

The CDR3 protein is CRVLGGIPYEQYF. CDR3 sequence (DNA): TGCAGGGTCCTTGGCGGGATTCCCTACGAGCAGTACTTC. The chain links TRBV29-1 to TRBJ2-7; D is perhaps TRBD2 (6 bases). Germline lookup yields CDR1 SQVTM and CDR2 ANQGSEA. The CDR3 is made up of 13 amino acids.